A selection of T cell receptor beta chains follows, all from one sample in a study of siplizumab effects on memory and regulatory T cells. Here immunoSEQ multiplex PCR was the method, and the copy in TCRdb shows in-frame clones only, minus some. In the table there are 94,000 or so clones, around 97% of which are singletons. Sequenced sample: naive CD4+ T cells sorted from blood. These receptors were taken from a human donor in good health. CDR3s include the opening cysteine and the closing phenylalanine or tryptophan. D genes are given only for firm matches. Not every row has a clone size; where given, it reads once, few, many or a size class.

CDR3 protein | CDR3 DNA | D gene | clone size | J gene | V gene
CASSPGTSNTEAFF | TGCGCCAGCAGCCCCGGGACATCGAACACTGAAGCTTTCTTT | NA | NA | TRBJ1-1 | TRBV5-1
CASRDRGETQYF | TGTGCCAGCAGAGACAGGGGAGAGACCCAGTACTTC | TRBD1 | NA | TRBJ2-5 | TRBV27
CASSGRNYQETQYF | TGTGCCAGCAGCGGAAGGAACTACCAAGAGACCCAGTACTTC | NA | NA | TRBJ2-5 | TRBV25-1
CASRTPRHNFEAFF | TGTGCCAGTAGAACTCCGAGGCACAACTTCGAAGCTTTCTTT | NA | NA | TRBJ1-1 | TRBV19
CASSGHDRVGEQYF | TGCGCCAGCAGCGGCCATGACAGGGTCGGCGAGCAGTACTTC | TRBD1 | NA | TRBJ2-7 | TRBV5-1
CASSLGLTDTQYF | TGTGCCAGCTCGCTAGGCCTCACAGATACGCAGTATTTT | NA | NA | TRBJ2-3 | TRBV6-6
CASSLRPGSTHEQYF | TGTGCCAGCAGCCTACGGCCGGGGTCTACCCACGAGCAGTACTTC | NA | NA | TRBJ2-7 | TRBV7-9
CASSRGTVFGYTF | TGCGCCAGCAGCCGGGGGACAGTGTTTGGCTACACCTTC | TRBD1 | NA | TRBJ1-2 | TRBV2
CASSLGREDTQYF | TGTGCCAGCAGCCTTGGTAGGGAAGATACGCAGTATTTT | NA | NA | TRBJ2-3 | TRBV7-3
CASGEGPRDEQFF | TGTGCCAGCGGGGAGGGGCCCAGGGATGAGCAGTTCTTC | TRBD2 | NA | TRBJ2-1 | TRBV5-4
CASSFRGYGYTF | TGTGCCAGCAGCTTCAGAGGCTATGGCTACACCTTC | NA | NA | TRBJ1-2 | TRBV5-6
CASSPTIGDQPQHF | TGTGCCAGCAGTCCCACAATCGGGGATCAGCCCCAGCATTTT | NA | NA | TRBJ1-5 | TRBV6-5
CASSVLDLTDTQYF | TGCGCCAGCAGCGTGCTGGACCTCACAGATACGCAGTATTTT | NA | NA | TRBJ2-3 | TRBV5-1
CASSLMSATNEKLFF | TGTGCCAGCAGCTTAATGTCAGCAACTAATGAAAAACTGTTTTTT | NA | NA | TRBJ1-4 | TRBV7-9
CASSPNSGTEAFF | TGTGCCAGCTCACCCAACTCGGGGACTGAAGCTTTCTTT | NA | once | TRBJ1-1 | TRBV18
CASSLTTGTGLSTDTQYF | TGTGCCAGCAGCCTCACCACCGGGACAGGGCTGAGCACAGATACGCAGTATTTT | TRBD1 | NA | TRBJ2-3 | TRBV7-9
CASSSWWADTQYF | TGTGCCAGCAGTTCCTGGTGGGCAGATACGCAGTATTTT | NA | NA | TRBJ2-3 | TRBV6-1
CASTRLSTDTQYF | TGTGCCAGCACCCGGCTCAGCACAGATACGCAGTATTTT | NA | NA | TRBJ2-3 | TRBV7-6
CASSSGQGVNEQYF | TGTGCCAGCAGCTCCGGACAGGGGGTCAACGAGCAGTACTTC | TRBD1 | NA | TRBJ2-7 | TRBV5-4
CASSQDWTPPNTEAFF | TGCGCCAGCAGCCAAGATTGGACTCCCCCGAACACTGAAGCTTTCTTT | NA | NA | TRBJ1-1 | TRBV4-3
CASSLVPHAGGPDTQYF | TGTGCCAGCAGCTTAGTCCCCCACGCGGGGGGCCCAGATACGCAGTATTTT | TRBD2 | NA | TRBJ2-3 | TRBV7-9
CASSQALQRGGAFF | TGCGCCAGCAGCCAGGCCCTACAGCGGGGGGGCGCGTTCTTC | TRBD2 | NA | TRBJ2-1 | TRBV4-1
CASSLGLAGYNEQFF | TGTGCCAGCAGCTTGGGGCTAGCGGGGTACAATGAGCAGTTCTTC | TRBD2 | NA | TRBJ2-1 | TRBV7-3
CASSPLRGTGSNQPQHF | TGTGCCAGCTCACCACTACGAGGGACAGGTAGCAATCAGCCCCAGCATTTT | TRBD1 | NA | TRBJ1-5 | TRBV18
CASTNLGVGNTIYF | TGTGCCAGTACCAACCTAGGAGTGGGAAACACCATATATTTT | NA | NA | TRBJ1-3 | TRBV19
CASSLGTGGTEAFF | TGTGCCAGCAGCCTTGGGACAGGGGGCACTGAAGCTTTCTTT | TRBD1 | NA | TRBJ1-1 | TRBV13
CASNKGPGLNYGYTF | TGTGCCAGCAACAAGGGGCCAGGGTTAAACTATGGCTACACCTTC | NA | NA | TRBJ1-2 | TRBV6-5
CASSDSRQTYYEQYF | TGTGCCAGCAGTGACTCCCGACAGACTTACTACGAGCAGTACTTC | NA | NA | TRBJ2-7 | TRBV2
CSAWMADTQYF | TGCAGTGCTTGGATGGCTGATACGCAGTATTTT | NA | NA | TRBJ2-3 | TRBV20-1
CASSLGTGMNTEAFF | TGTGCCAGCAGTTTAGGGACAGGAATGAACACTGAAGCTTTCTTT | TRBD1 | NA | TRBJ1-1 | TRBV27
CASSLQDTEAFF | TGTGCCAGCAGCCTGCAGGACACTGAAGCTTTCTTT | NA | NA | TRBJ1-1 | TRBV7-9
CAISEVKAGELSGANVLTF | TGTGCCATCAGTGAGGTCAAAGCGGGGGAACTCTCTGGGGCCAACGTCCTGACTTTC | TRBD2 | NA | TRBJ2-6 | TRBV10-3
CASSFFMNTEAFF | TGTGCCAGCAGCTTCTTCATGAACACTGAAGCTTTCTTT | NA | NA | TRBJ1-1 | TRBV7-9
CASSSWGNQPQHF | TGTGCCAGTAGTTCGTGGGGCAATCAGCCCCAGCATTTT | NA | NA | TRBJ1-5 | TRBV19
CASVGRDFKNIQYF | TGTGCCAGTGTGGGCAGGGATTTCAAAAACATTCAGTACTTC | NA | once | TRBJ2-4 | TRBV19
CASSLWSGTSGGTYNEQFF | TGTGCCAGCAGTTTATGGTCCGGGACTAGCGGGGGGACTTACAATGAGCAGTTCTTC | TRBD2 | NA | TRBJ2-1 | TRBV28
CASSLDRGRISYEQYF | TGTGCCAGCAGCTTGGACAGGGGGAGAATCTCCTACGAGCAGTACTTC | TRBD1 | NA | TRBJ2-7 | TRBV11-2
CASSVEGVGETQYF | TGTGCCAGCAGCGTAGAGGGCGTTGGGGAGACCCAGTACTTC | NA | NA | TRBJ2-5 | TRBV9
CASSGRDRVREQYF | TGTGCCAGCAGCGGAAGGGACAGGGTACGCGAGCAGTACTTC | TRBD1 | NA | TRBJ2-7 | TRBV5-4
CASSGYREQYF | TGTGCCAGCAGTGGATATCGAGAGCAGTACTTC | NA | NA | TRBJ2-7 | TRBV25-1
CASMWRATNEKLFF | TGTGCCAGCATGTGGCGGGCAACTAATGAAAAACTGTTTTTT | NA | NA | TRBJ1-4 | TRBV28